The present T cell receptor (beta chain) was sequenced within a study of blood T cells in healthy people across ages (dated by TCRdb to the mid-2010s). Notes on the research overall: Template switching captured roughly one uniquely barcoded TCR beta cDNA molecule per two T cells in model experiments. To track age-related changes in TCR beta repertoire diversity, the study relied on deep sequencing normalized with unique cDNA molecular identifiers. Donors were grouped into four age groups: young (average roughly 15 years), middle-aged (roughly 38), aged (around 60) and long-lived (just over 80). Using the same blood draw, the study looked at two additional independent replicas of 1 million unique cDNA reads for two donors, one aged 18 to 30 and the other aged 80 or older. Findings and caveats that apply to the study as a whole: Total diversity estimates from one million sequenced T cells were considered lower bounds and underestimates. Because the CMV infection status of the donors was unknown, age-related changes in expanded clonotypes may potentially have been confounded. Conclusive comparison of naive and antigen-experienced compartments was prevented by the profiling of bulk unsorted PBMCs. There was a strong correlation between observed TCR beta diversity and the percentage of naive T cells measured by flow cytometry. As age increased, observed TCR beta diversity per million T cells dropped in a roughly linear way, and a significant reduction was already evident by age 40. Compared with the aged group, more naive CD4+ T cells, fewer expanded clones and increased TCR diversity were shown by the long-lived group, suggesting age selection.

A remark on this clonotype: The clone's antigen remains unknown. Base-call qualities are not available, and no considerably larger clone is one nucleotide away.

Library preparation used 5' RACE. These reads were obtained on an Illumina HiSeq 2500. A second PCR of about 6 to 11 cycles was run with a J-beta primer mix and a sample-barcoded 5' primer. A template-switch 5' adaptor carrying 12 random nucleotides introduced a unique molecular identifier onto each TCR beta cDNA molecule. At least 2.5 million CDR3-containing paired-end reads were obtained from each sample. All of the RNA was converted into first-strand cDNA using the Mint cDNA synthesis kit, with a TRBC-specific oligonucleotide serving as the primer. Following uracil-DNA glycosylase treatment, a first 18-cycle PCR with universal primers M1SS and BC2_uni_R was performed on all cDNA. Regarding the original processing steps: For normalization, 1 million high-quality reads, each with a distinct molecular identifier, were randomly selected from each sample. Reads with shared molecular identifiers were discarded instead of being binned into consensus sequences. MiTCR, run with a Q25 quality threshold and the strictest error-elimination algorithm, handled CDR3 identification, clonotype clustering and error correction. Lower-bound total TCR beta diversity was estimated with a nonparametric unseen species model using Euler transformation. TCRdb trimmed public reads at Q25 via fastp, called clones via MiXCR and kept in-frame beta chains. Every entry covers one CDR3 protein and lists the most common genes and DNA from its rows. The V and J calls, along with clone size, are taken from TCRdb and not from the paper's own processing. Counted in this sample were 450,000 to 600,000 distinct CDR3 sequences; over 25% of them appeared once. Approximately 3.5% of the sample rests with the top ten.

The CDR3 has 17 amino acids, counting the end cysteine and phenylalanine. Kept here is only the CDR3 DNA, which spans 51 bases and is read in frame from base 1. CDR1 is given as LNHDA and CDR2 as SQIVND, both from the germline V gene (reference sequence). V lost 2 bases and J lost 9 bases; the stretch between them is 23 bases long. Donors were roughly 40 systemically healthy Caucasian individuals from Russia aged roughly 6 to 95 years. Around 10 milliliters of peripheral blood were collected from each donor into EDTA-treated Vacutainer tubes. PBMCs were isolated by Ficoll-Paque density-gradient centrifugation, with at least 6 million obtained per sample. Total RNA was extracted from PBMCs with Trizol reagent, with at least 5 micrograms obtained per sample. The percentages of naive CD45RAhigh/CD27high T cells were determined by flow cytometry on a PBMC aliquot from every donor. A further study also used this sample, focusing on T cells of mothers and their children. Per the second study: Donors were nine systemically healthy Caucasian individuals: three mothers and their six children. cDNA synthesis consumed the entire amount of extracted RNA, loaded at around 1.5 ug RNA in each 15 ul reaction. In the second PCR, the M1S primer introduced both the sample barcodes and 2-4 random nucleotides. Each mother yielded over 9.5 million TCR beta CDR3 reads and each child 2.5 million to 3 million reads. Thymic selection shapes the output of TCR recombination in a similar way in related and unrelated pairs, and inherited differences have a minor effect. Normalized repertoire overlap was always found to be slightly, but never significantly, higher in related mother-child pairs than in unrelated mother-child pairs. With a sensitivity of approximately 96 clones per million clonotypes, no persistent microchimeric T cell clones were detected. The study used deep NGS to compare TCR beta repertoires of mothers and children, seeking features distinguishing related mother-child pairs from unrelated individuals. The mean age was roughly 40 +/- 4 years for the mothers and about 12 +/- 4 years for the children. After adapters were ligated using NEBNext reagents, the libraries underwent 100+100 nt paired-end sequencing on an Illumina HiSeq 2000. To prevent cross-contamination, the mother and child libraries were prepared one month apart and sequenced in separate runs. For each donor, somewhere between roughly 500,000 and 2,300,000 distinct TCR beta clonotypes were identified. Naive TCR beta clonotypes were estimated from low-frequency clonotypes matched to each donor's FACS-determined naive share, without sorting.

Sequenced input: blood. This clonotype was obtained from a boy under 10 years old in good health. The chain links TRBV19 with TRBJ1-5; matching of 6 bases hints at TRBD1 as the D gene. In nucleotide form, the sequence is TGTGCCAGTAGTATAAAACTTACAGGGTTAATTTATAGGCCCCAGCATTTT. Its protein product is CASSIKLTGLIYRPQHF.